A single TCR beta chain is shown here with its context. The data stem from a study of beta chain features in type 1 diabetes. The CDR3 has 14 residues. The ends were cut back, 6 bases at V and 5 bases at J, with 14 bases in the middle. Reverse transcription of all isolated RNA meant that expressed TCRB transcripts were sequenced. Here immunoSEQ multiplex PCR was the method, and the copy in TCRdb shows in-frame clones only, minus some. In the table there are about 260,000 clones, 68% of which are singletons. Specimen: naive CD4+ T cells from blood. The chain has TRBV23-1 and TRBJ2-4; no clear D gene. TRBV23-1 is labeled an ORF, and its function is uncertain. The TCR originated in a man aged 30 to 39 in good health. The CDR3 DNA reads as TGCGCCAGCAGGATGAGTACAGCAGAAAACATTCAGTACTTC. Its translation: CASRMSTAENIQYF.